Below, 7 T cell receptor beta chains from the same sample are listed, as sequenced in a study of PD-1 blockade in mismatch repair-deficient tumors. Generated by immunoSEQ multiplex PCR, the TCRdb table keeps only in-frame clones and is missing some. The profile covers fewer than 100,000 clones, with roughly 80% appearing a single time and about 2.4% taken by the ten largest. This material consisted of peripheral blood, taken 12 weeks after starting pembrolizumab. The receptors here all came from an adult with mismatch repair-deficient cancer.

This rearrangement joins TRBV18 to TRBJ1-1; possibly TRBD1 for D (6 bases). CDR1 is KGHSH and CDR2 is LQKENI in the germline V gene. There are 14 residues in the CDR3. Trimming pared 1 base from V and 0 bases from J, leaving 6 bases between. The CDR3 DNA reads TGTGCCAGCTCACCACGGACAGTGAACACTGAAGCTTTCTTT. It codes for CASSPRTVNTEAFF.

The chain links TRBV27 to TRBJ1-1; the match to TRBD1 covers 8 bases. The CDR3 length is 14 residues. Germline V gene data show CDR1 as MNHEY and CDR2 as SMNVEV (reference sequence). Trimming removed 5 bases from V and 6 bases from J; junction bases left unmatched: 8. The CDR3, as DNA: TGTGCCAGCAGTCCGTTCGACAGGGGCCCTGAAGCTTTCTTT. It specifies CASSPFDRGPEAFF.

The table lists this clone with a few counts. This specimen includes other DNA sequences encoding the same CDR3. The V and J genes are TRBV29-1 and TRBJ2-1, with D possibly TRBD2 on 6 matching bases. The V end was cut by 6 bases, the J end by 4 bases, with 7 bases between. Per the germline V gene, CDR1 is SQVTM and CDR2 is ANQGSEA. The CDR3 length is 11 residues. The CDR3 region has the DNA TGCAGCGTGGGACTTTACAATGAGCAGTTCTTC. It encodes CSVGLYNEQFF.

This chain uses TRBV4-2 with TRBJ1-3; D remains ambiguous. Germline V gene sequence: CDR1 LGHNA, CDR2 YNFKEQ. The CDR3 contains 16 residues. Trimming took off 0 bases at V and 0 bases at J, with 9 bases between the two ends. The CDR3 coding sequence is TGTGCCAGCAGCCAAGATCTCGGCAACTCTGGAAACACCATATATTTT. It translates to CASSQDLGNSGNTIYF.

V is TRBV30 and J is TRBJ1-1, with a weak D call TRBD1 (6 bases). Trimming left V 5 bases short and J 9 bases short, with 22 bases between. The germline V gene encodes CDR1 GTSNPN and CDR2 SVGIG (reference sequence). The CDR3 length is 14 residues. The CDR3 spells CAWLKGGAEDKAFF. The CDR3 DNA reads TGTGCCTGGCTTAAAGGGGGGGCGGAGGATAAAGCTTTCTTT. The entire variable domain, with the rest obtained from reference TRBV30 and TRBJ1-1, is as follows: SQTIHQWPATLVQPVGSPLSLECTVEGTSNPNLYWYRQAAGRGLQLLFYSVGIGQISSEVPQNLSASRPQDRQFILSSKKLLLSDSGFYLCAWLKGGAEDKAFFGQGTRLTVV.

The rearrangement uses TRBV6-1 and TRBJ2-7; D is undetermined. The CDR3 contains 11 residues. V was clipped by 2 bases and J by 11 bases, with 10 bases between them. CDR1 is MNHNS and CDR2 is SASEGT in the germline V gene. The CDR3 sequence is CASSEMGVEYF. Here the CDR3 DNA reads TGTGCCAGCAGTGAAATGGGCGTCGAGTACTTC.

This chain links TRBV5-4 with TRBJ1-4; tentatively, D is TRBD1 (6 bases). The V gene's germline CDR1 is SGHNT and CDR2 YYREEE (reference sequence). The ends were cut back, 4 bases at V and 8 bases at J, with 21 bases in the middle. The CDR3 is made up of 16 amino acids. DNA of the CDR3: TGTGCCAGCAGCCGGTTCGTGGAGGGGGGCAGGGAAAAACTGTTTTTT. Its translation is CASSRFVEGGREKLFF.